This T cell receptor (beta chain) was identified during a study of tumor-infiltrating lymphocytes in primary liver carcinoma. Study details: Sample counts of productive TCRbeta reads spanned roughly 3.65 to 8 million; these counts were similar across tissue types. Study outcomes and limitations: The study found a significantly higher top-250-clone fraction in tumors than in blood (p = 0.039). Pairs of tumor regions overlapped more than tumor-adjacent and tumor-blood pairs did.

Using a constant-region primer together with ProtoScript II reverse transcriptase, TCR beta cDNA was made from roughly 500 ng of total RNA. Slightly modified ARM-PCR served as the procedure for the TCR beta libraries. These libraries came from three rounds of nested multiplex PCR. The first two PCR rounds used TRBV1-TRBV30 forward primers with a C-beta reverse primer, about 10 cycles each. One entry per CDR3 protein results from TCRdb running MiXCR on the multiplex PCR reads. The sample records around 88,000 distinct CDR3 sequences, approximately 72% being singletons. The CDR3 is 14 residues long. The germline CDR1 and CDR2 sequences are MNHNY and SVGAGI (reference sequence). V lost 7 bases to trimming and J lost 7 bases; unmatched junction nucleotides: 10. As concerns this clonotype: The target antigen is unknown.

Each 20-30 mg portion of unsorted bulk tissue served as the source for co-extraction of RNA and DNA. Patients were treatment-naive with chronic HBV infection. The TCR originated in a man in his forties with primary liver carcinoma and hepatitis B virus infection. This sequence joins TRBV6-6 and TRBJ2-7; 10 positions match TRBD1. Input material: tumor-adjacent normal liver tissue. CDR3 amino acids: CASTWTGGKHEQYV. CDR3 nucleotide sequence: TGTGCCAGCACTTGGACAGGGGGAAAACATGAGCAGTACGTC.